These 10 T cell receptor beta chains share one sample of origin, sequenced in a study of shared clonotypes between healthy human individuals. The repertoire was sequenced with immunoSEQ multiplex PCR; TCRdb's copy has only in-frame clones and lacks some. The sample records about 750,000 clones, 90% to 95% being singletons. Naive CD8 cells lacked CD45RO, underwent positive selection for CCR7 and left out terminally differentiated effector memory CD45RA+ cells. The sequenced sample consisted of naive CD8+ T cells sorted from blood. These receptors originate from a man in his thirties or forties in good health.

The rearrangement joins TRBV4-3 to TRBJ2-7, with 7 bases aligning to TRBD1. The CDR3 length is 16 residues. With 0 bases clipped from V and 4 bases from J, the junction kept 9 bases outside the gene matches. Germline CDR1 is LGHNA and CDR2 is YSLEER. The CDR3 loop reads CASSQDLPDRRYEQYF. The CDR3 DNA reads TGCGCCAGCAGCCAAGACCTCCCGGACAGGCGGTACGAGCAGTACTTC.

V and J are TRBV28 and TRBJ2-7; D gene unclear. CDR1 is MDHEN, CDR2 SYDVKM, per germline. The CDR3 runs 14 residues. V shed 3 bases and J shed 5 bases, with 14 bases lying between them. The CDR3 here is CASSFLFRTNEQYF. The DNA of the CDR3 is TGTGCCAGCAGTTTTTTGTTCCGCACGAACGAGCAGTACTTC.

This clone has only a few counts. CDR3 sequence: CSVGGGQEYYNEQFF. For the CDR3, the DNA is TGCAGCGTTGGGGGAGGGCAGGAGTACTACAATGAGCAGTTCTTC. The chain employs TRBV29-1 and TRBJ2-1; TRBD2 matches 7 bases. Germline-derived CDR1 and CDR2 are SQVTM and ANQGSEA. The CDR3 length is 15 residues. V trimming: 4 bases; J trimming: 3 bases; junction bases outside the gene matches: 9.

The J gene is TRBJ1-1, the V gene TRBV18, with D perhaps matching TRBD1 (5 bases). This CDR3 has 14 amino acids. V lost 2 bases to trimming and J lost 4 bases, with 11 bases between them. Germline V gene lookup returns CDR1 KGHSH and CDR2 LQKENI. The chain's CDR3 is CASSPGTSGTEAFF. DNA of the CDR3: TGTGCCAGCTCACCAGGGACTTCGGGCACTGAAGCTTTCTTT.

The chain employs TRBV14 and TRBJ1-1, with D possibly matching TRBD1 (5 bases). Germline values: CDR1 SGHDN, CDR2 FVKESK. This CDR3 comprises 13 residues. V lost 4 bases and J 5 bases, leaving 11 bases between the germline ends. The CDR3 is CASSLQGGTEAFF. As DNA, the CDR3 is TGTGCCAGCAGCCTCCAGGGCGGGACTGAAGCTTTCTTT.

The chain carries TRBV7-3 and TRBJ2-3; 7 positions match TRBD2. The V gene end was trimmed by 3 bases and the J gene end by 4 bases; junction bases not matched to a gene: 16. CDR3 length: 18 residues. Germline assignment: CDR1 SGHTA and CDR2 FQGTGA. CDR3 loop: CASSLRLGRSSGADTQYF. The DNA of the CDR3 is TGTGCCAGCAGCTTGCGTTTAGGGAGGTCTAGCGGAGCAGATACGCAGTATTTT.

This chain links TRBV27 with TRBJ2-1; 13 nucleotides line up with TRBD2. This CDR3 is built from 15 residues. Germline V gene sequence: CDR1 MNHEY, CDR2 SMNVEV (reference sequence). J was trimmed by 8 bases and V by 5 bases; bases with no gene match: 6. The CDR3 region has the DNA TGTGCCAGCAGTCAAAGGACTAGCGGGAGCGATGAGCAGTTCTTC. Its translation: CASSQRTSGSDEQFF.

V is TRBV29-1 and J is TRBJ2-7, with TRBD1 matching 9 bases. V shed 8 bases and J 1 base; nucleotides not matched to a gene: 6. From germline, CDR1 is SQVTM and CDR2 ANQGSEA. The CDR3 has 13 amino acids. CDR3 bases: TGCAGCATCAGGACAGGGGCGTCCTACGAGCAGTACTTC. It yields the protein CSIRTGASYEQYF.

This chain uses TRBV10-1 with TRBJ2-1; no definite D call. CDR1 is WNHNN, CDR2 SYGVQD, per germline (reference sequence). This CDR3 is 13 amino acids long. Trimming removed 2 bases at V and 8 bases at J, with 10 bases between. The CDR3 nucleotides read TGCGCCAGCAGTGAGACCCCTTCTGATGAGCAGTTCTTC. Translating gives CASSETPSDEQFF.

V and J are TRBV5-1 and TRBJ2-2; a possible D gene is TRBD1 (6 bases). The germline CDR1 and CDR2 sequences are SGHRS and YFSETQ. The V end lost 3 bases, the J end lost 7 bases, and 16 bases lay between the germline ends. The CDR3 has 15 residues. The CDR3 DNA follows: TGCGCCAGCAGCTCGCCACAGGGAACGGACGGGGAGCTGTTTTTT. Amino acid sequence: CASSSPQGTDGELFF.